This T cell receptor beta chain was observed in a study of cytomegalovirus exposure and HLA in healthy donors. Broader study findings: Later, an analysis showed that TCR beta chains associated with HLA were more clonally expanded than others that were equally common. Most CMV-associated TCR beta chains were later found to appear HLA-restricted. TCR beta V- and J-gene trimming was later associated with a missense DCLRE1C variant.

The ends were cut back, 1 base at V and 0 bases at J, with 10 bases in the middle. CDR3 size: 15 residues. Per the germline V gene, CDR1 is SGHRS and CDR2 is YFSETQ. The PCR was carried out with 60 Vbeta primers and 13 Jbeta primers. Produced via immunoSEQ multiplex PCR; TCRdb's table is partial and in-frame only. Here the sample spans around 88,000 clones, under 85% being singletons. This clone was seen a handful of times. The antigen is unknown. The clonotype originates from a woman between 40 and 55 years old in good health and CMV-seropositive. The sample was PBMCs. This chain connects TRBV5-1 to TRBJ1-2; tentative D call: TRBD1 (5 bases). The CDR3 bases are TGCGCCAGCAGCTTGTGGGGCAGTTCTAACTATGGCTACACCTTC. It codes for CASSLWGSSNYGYTF.